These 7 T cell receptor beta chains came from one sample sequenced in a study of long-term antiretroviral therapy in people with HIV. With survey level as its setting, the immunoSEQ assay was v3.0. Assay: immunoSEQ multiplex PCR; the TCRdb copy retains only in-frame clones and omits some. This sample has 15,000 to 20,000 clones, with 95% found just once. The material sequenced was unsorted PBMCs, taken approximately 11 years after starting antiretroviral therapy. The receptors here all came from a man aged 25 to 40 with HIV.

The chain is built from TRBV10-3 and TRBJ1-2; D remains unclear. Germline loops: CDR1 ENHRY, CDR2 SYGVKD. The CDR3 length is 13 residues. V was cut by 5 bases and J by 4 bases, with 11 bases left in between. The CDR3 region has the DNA TGTGCCATCAGTTCAAGCGAACTCTATGGCTACACCTTC. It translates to CAISSSELYGYTF.

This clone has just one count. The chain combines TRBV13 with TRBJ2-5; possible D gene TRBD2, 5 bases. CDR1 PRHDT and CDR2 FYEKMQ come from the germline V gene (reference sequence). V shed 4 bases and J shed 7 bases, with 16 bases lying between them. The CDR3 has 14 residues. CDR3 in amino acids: CASSSRGRPWTQYF. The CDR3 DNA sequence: TGTGCCAGCAGCTCCCGGGGTAGGCCCTGGACCCAGTACTTC.

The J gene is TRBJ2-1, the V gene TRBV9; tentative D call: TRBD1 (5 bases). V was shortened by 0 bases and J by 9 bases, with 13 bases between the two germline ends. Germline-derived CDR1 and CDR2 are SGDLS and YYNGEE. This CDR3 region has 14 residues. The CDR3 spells CASSVEYRNGEQFF. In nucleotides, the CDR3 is TGTGCCAGCAGCGTAGAATACAGGAACGGTGAGCAGTTCTTC.

In DNA, the CDR3 is TGTGCCAGTAGGCGCTCCAATGGGGATCAGCCCCAGCATTTT. Translating it yields CASRRSNGDQPQHF. The V gene is TRBV19, the J gene TRBJ1-5; D gene uncertain. Germline V gene data show CDR1 as LNHDA and CDR2 as SQIVND (reference sequence). The CDR3 runs 14 residues. V gave up 6 bases and J gave up 5 bases, with 14 bases separating them.

The CDR3 reads CASSEVDTGELFF. DNA of the CDR3: TGTGCCAGCAGCGAGGTGGACACCGGGGAGCTGTTTTTT. This sequence joins TRBV5-6 and TRBJ2-2; D ambiguous. The CDR3 has 13 residues. Germline V lookup: CDR1 SGHDT, CDR2 YYEEEE. V gave up 4 bases and J gave up 3 bases, with 7 bases separating them.

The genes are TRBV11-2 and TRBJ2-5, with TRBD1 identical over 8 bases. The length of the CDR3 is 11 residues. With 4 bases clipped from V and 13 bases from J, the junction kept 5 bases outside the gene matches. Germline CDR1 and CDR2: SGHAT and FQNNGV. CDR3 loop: CASSYGQGTYF. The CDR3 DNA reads TGTGCCAGCAGCTACGGACAGGGAACGTACTTC.

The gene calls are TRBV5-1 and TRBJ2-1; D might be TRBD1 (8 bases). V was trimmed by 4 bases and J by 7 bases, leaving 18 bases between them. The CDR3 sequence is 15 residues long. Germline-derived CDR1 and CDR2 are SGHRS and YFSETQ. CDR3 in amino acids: CASSRLGQGGNEQFF. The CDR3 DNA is TGCGCCAGCAGCCGCTTAGGACAGGGAGGGAATGAGCAGTTCTTC.